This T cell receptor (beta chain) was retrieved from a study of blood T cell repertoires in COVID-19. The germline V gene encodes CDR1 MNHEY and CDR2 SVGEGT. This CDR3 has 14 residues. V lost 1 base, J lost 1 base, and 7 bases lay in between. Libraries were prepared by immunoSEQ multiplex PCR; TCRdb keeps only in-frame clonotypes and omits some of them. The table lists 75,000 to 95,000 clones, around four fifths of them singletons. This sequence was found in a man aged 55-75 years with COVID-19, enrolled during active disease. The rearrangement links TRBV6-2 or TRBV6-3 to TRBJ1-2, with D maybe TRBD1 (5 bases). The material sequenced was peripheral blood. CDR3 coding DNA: TGTGCCAGCAGTTACTGGGGCCTTAACTATGGCTACACCTTC. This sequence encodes CASSYWGLNYGYTF.